This TCR beta chain was found in a study of blood T cell repertoires in COVID-19. J gave up 2 bases and V 7 bases, and 7 bases lay outside the gene matches. CDR1 and CDR2 (germline): MDHEN, SYDVKM. The CDR3 consists of 16 residues. TCRdb's table, derived via immunoSEQ multiplex PCR, lists solely in-frame clones and lacks some. The table includes approximately 240,000 clones, approximately 79% detected once. The specimen sequenced was peripheral blood. The chain carries TRBV28 and TRBJ2-6; the match to TRBD1 covers 8 bases. This receptor was obtained from a woman aged 40 to 50 with active or convalescent COVID-19. Here the CDR3 reads CASKDRAHPGANVLTF. The DNA for the CDR3 is TGTGCCAGCAAGGACAGGGCGCACCCTGGGGCCAACGTCCTGACTTTC.